Shown below are 22 T cell receptor beta chains from a single sample sequenced in a study of CD8 T cells in ankylosing spondylitis. Study-level points and caveats: Within ankylosing spondylitis blood, a TCR beta motif made up of eight highly homologous variants appeared to be characteristic.

TCRdb ran MiXCR on the 5' RACE reads and lists one entry per CDR3 protein. The sample consists of about 540,000 distinct CDR3 sequences, roughly 13% of them appearing once. Their cognate antigens are unknown. The sample consisted of blood, either unsorted or a sorted T cell fraction (not recorded which). The receptors stem from a male donor with ankylosing spondylitis.

The V gene is TRBV24-1, the J gene TRBJ2-1; no clear D. This CDR3 spans 15 amino acids. V shed 1 base and J shed 7 bases, with 13 bases lying between them. From germline, CDR1 is KGHDR and CDR2 SFDVKD. The CDR3 DNA reads TGTGCCACCAGTGATTTTGGTGGGCAGGATAATGAGCAGTTCTTC. Its translation is CATSDFGGQDNEQFF.

CDR3 DNA: TGCGCCAGCAGCCTGGCCACTAGGGACAATGAGCAGTTCTTC. Protein product: CASSLATRDNEQFF. The chain recombines TRBV5-1 with TRBJ2-1; D is perhaps TRBD2 (5 bases). CDR3 length: 14 amino acids. Germline CDR1 is SGHRS and CDR2 is YFSETQ. V dropped 4 bases and J dropped 5 bases, with 13 bases sitting between them.

This clonotype was seen more than once but under ten times. The chain is built from TRBV19 and TRBJ2-3; 13 bases map to TRBD2. The ends lost 5 bases at V and 2 bases at J; junction bases unmatched: 4. This CDR3 comprises 16 residues. Per the germline V gene, CDR1 is LNHDA and CDR2 is SQIVND (reference sequence). The CDR3, as DNA: TGTGCCAGTAGTGGACTAGCGGGAGCGATCACAGATACGCAGTATTTT. Protein: CASSGLAGAITDTQYF. Using reference TRBV19 and TRBJ2-3 for the parts outside the CDR3, the full variable domain is DGGITQSPKYLFRKEGQNVTLSCEQNLNHDAMYWYRQDPGQGLRLIYYSQIVNDFQKGDIAEGYSVSREKKESFPLTVTSAQKNPTAFYLCASSGLAGAITDTQYFGPGTRLTVL.

This clonotype was observed a handful of times. The genes are TRBV20-1 and TRBJ2-3, with D maybe TRBD2 (6 bases). Per the germline V gene, CDR1 is DFQATT and CDR2 is SNEGSKA (reference sequence). The CDR3 is made up of 15 amino acids. V shed 5 bases and J shed 6 bases, with 21 bases lying between them. The DNA for the CDR3 is TGCAGTGCTGCCCACCCCCGTAGCGGAGGGGATACGCAGTATTTT. Its translation: CSAAHPRSGGDTQYF.

The V gene is TRBV10-3, the J gene TRBJ2-1; 7 bases map to TRBD2. This CDR3 has 14 residues. Germline-derived CDR1 and CDR2 are ENHRY and SYGVKD. V gave up 0 bases and J gave up 9 bases; unmatched junction bases: 5. CDR3 in amino acids: CAISESPTGGEQFF. DNA for the CDR3: TGTGCCATCAGTGAGTCTCCCACGGGGGGTGAGCAGTTCTTC.

Note on this clonotype: One base away lies a much larger clone, so this may be a sequencing read error. This chain uses TRBV29-1 with TRBJ2-2; perhaps TRBD2 as D (7 bases). The V gene's germline CDR1 is SQVTM and CDR2 ANQGSEA. This CDR3 has 11 amino acids. V lost 7 bases, J lost 7 bases, and 10 bases lay in between. CDR3 sequence (DNA): TGCAGCGCAGGGGAGGGCGGGGAGCTGTTTTTT. This encodes CSAGEGGELFF.

The chain employs TRBV12-3 or TRBV12-4 and TRBJ2-4; 9 bases fit TRBD2. CDR3 size: 15 residues. V dropped 5 bases and J dropped 3; count of bases not matched to a gene: 5. This CDR3 is CASSPLAGVKNIQYF. Written as DNA, the CDR3 is TGTGCCAGCAGTCCTTTAGCGGGAGTCAAAAACATTCAGTACTTC.

This clonotype came up many times. This chain joins TRBV10-2 and TRBJ2-5; no reliable D call. V was trimmed by 4 bases and J by 2 bases, leaving 8 bases between them. The CDR3 consists of 13 residues. Germline CDR1 WSHSY, CDR2 SAAADI. The CDR3 DNA sequence: TGCGCCAGCAGTGTAACTAAACAAGAGACCCAGTACTTC. As protein: CASSVTKQETQYF.

This chain connects TRBV20-1 to TRBJ2-2; 14 bases map to TRBD2. The CDR3 sequence is 14 residues long. Trimming at V came to 6 bases and at J to 9 bases, leaving 6 bases not matched to a gene. The germline CDR1 and CDR2 sequences are DFQATT and SNEGSKA (reference sequence). CDR3: CSAPGLAGVRELFF. The CDR3 bases are TGCAGTGCGCCGGGACTAGCGGGAGTACGGGAGCTGTTTTTT.

The chain combines TRBV11-2 with TRBJ2-5, with a weak D call TRBD1 (6 bases). Trimming pared 1 base from V and 5 bases from J, leaving 14 bases between. The germline V gene encodes CDR1 SGHAT and CDR2 FQNNGV. The length of the CDR3 is 15 residues. The CDR3 nucleotides are TGTGCCAGCAGCTTAGTAGCAGGGGACGTGGAGACCCAGTACTTC. Translating it yields CASSLVAGDVETQYF.

The genes are TRBV5-6 and TRBJ2-3, with 9 bases that match TRBD2. Germline V lookup: CDR1 SGHDT, CDR2 YYEEEE. V lost 5 bases, J lost 2 bases, and 6 bases stayed unmatched. This CDR3 is built from 15 residues. The chain's CDR3 is CASRSLAGNTDTQYF. The CDR3 coding sequence is TGTGCCAGCAGGTCGCTAGCGGGGAACACAGATACGCAGTATTTT.

This clonotype was found a few times. V gene TRBV24-1 combines with J gene TRBJ1-1; 11 nucleotides line up with TRBD1. Germline lookup yields CDR1 KGHDR and CDR2 SFDVKD. J lost 1 base, V lost 7 bases, and 4 bases had no gene match. The CDR3 totals 15 residues. The CDR3 DNA sequence: TGTGCCACCAGAAGGACAGGGGGCTCGAACACTGAAGCTTTCTTT. Its protein is CATRRTGGSNTEAFF.

Details on this clonotype: The conserved phenylalanine or tryptophan normally closing the CDR3 is absent here, so this likely arose from a read error. V and J are TRBV18 and TRBJ2-2; 7 bases agree with TRBD1. This CDR3 has 15 amino acids. From germline, CDR1 is KGHSH and CDR2 LQKENI. With V trimmed by 8 bases and J by 0 bases, 6 bases remained unmatched. Here the CDR3 DNA reads TGTGCCAGCCCACAGGGGATATCGAACACCGGGGAGCTGTTTATT. Translated, it gives CASPQGISNTGELFI.

This rearrangement joins TRBV11-2 to TRBJ2-7; perhaps TRBD1 as D (5 bases). Germline-derived CDR1 and CDR2 are SGHAT and FQNNGV. This CDR3 has 15 amino acids. V was cut by 1 base and J by 3 bases, with 13 bases left in between. The CDR3 DNA sequence: TGTGCCAGCAGCTTAGGGCCAGAGGACATCTACGAGCAGTACGTC. This gives the protein CASSLGPEDIYEQYV.

Only a few counts were recorded for this clonotype. This rearrangement joins TRBV2 to TRBJ2-2; TRBD2 matches 10 bases. The ends lost 4 bases at V and 3 bases at J; junction bases unmatched: 8. The germline CDR1 and CDR2 sequences are SNHLY and FYNNEI. This CDR3 contains 17 residues. The CDR3 is CASSGGSAGGYTGELFF. CDR3 sequence (DNA): TGTGCCAGCAGTGGGGGGTCAGCGGGAGGGTACACCGGGGAGCTGTTTTTT.

This clonotype was seen only a few times. The rearrangement joins TRBV25-1 to TRBJ2-3; 8 positions match TRBD1. The CDR3 contains 15 residues. With V trimmed by 3 bases and J by 0 bases, 2 bases remained unmatched. Germline CDR1 and CDR2: MGHDK and SYGVNS. CDR3 nucleotide sequence: TGTGCCAGCAGTGACAGGACAGGGAGCACAGATACGCAGTATTTT. Translating gives CASSDRTGSTDTQYF.

This clonotype has only a few counts. CDR3 protein: CASSQGTASNYGYTF. The CDR3 coding sequence is TGTGCCAGCAGCCAAGGCACTGCGTCAAACTATGGCTACACCTTC. V gene TRBV16 combines with J gene TRBJ1-2; no reliable D call. The CDR3 loop spans 15 amino acids. Trimming pared 2 bases from V and 2 bases from J, leaving 12 bases between. Germline CDR1 reads KGHSY; CDR2 reads FQNENV.

The CDR3 coding sequence is TGCGCCAGCAGCTTGGGAGCGGATCTAGCCAAAAACATTCAGTACTTC. This codes for CASSLGADLAKNIQYF. The rearrangement links TRBV5-1 to TRBJ2-4; a possible D gene is TRBD2 (5 bases). In germline, CDR1 is SGHRS, CDR2 YFSETQ. V dropped 0 bases and J dropped 0 bases, with 10 bases sitting between them. This CDR3 spans 16 amino acids.

This clonotype was found a few times. The conserved closing phenylalanine or tryptophan is absent in this CDR3, likely reflecting a read error. No DNA is shown, since the ends of the CDR3 on it are uncertain; the CDR3 is the one TCRdb lists. J is TRBJ2-5 and V is TRBV21-1; the table assigns TRBD1, which was not confirmed against the DNA. TRBV21-1 constitutes a pseudogene. The CDR3 adds up to 8 amino acids, both ends counted. The CDR3 loop reads CASSKFPR.

This clonotype was counted many times. The chain carries TRBV12-3 or TRBV12-4 and TRBJ1-2; TRBD1 matches 8 bases. The CDR3 is 15 amino acids. V was pared by 5 bases and J by 6 bases, with 11 bases of the junction left unmatched. CDR3 coding DNA: TGTGCCAGCAGTCTCCGACAGGGGAGGGTCGATGGCTACACCTTC. This encodes CASSLRQGRVDGYTF.

CDR3 nucleotides: TGCAGCGTCTCAAGCGGGCTCGCCGGGGAGCTGTTTTTT. This codes for CSVSSGLAGELFF. The rearrangement links TRBV29-1 to TRBJ2-2, with D possibly TRBD2 on 6 matching bases. CDR1 and CDR2 from the germline V gene are SQVTM and ANQGSEA. The CDR3 runs 13 residues. Trimming pared 6 bases from V and 6 bases from J, leaving 14 bases between.

This clonotype has only a few counts. This chain links TRBV7-2 with TRBJ1-6; tentatively, D is TRBD1 (5 bases). This CDR3 spans 14 amino acids. V was trimmed by 1 base and J by 9 bases, leaving 10 bases between them. Germline CDR1 is SGHTA and CDR2 is FQGNSA. The CDR3 sequence is CASSLEGSVSPLHF. CDR3 nucleotide sequence: TGTGCCAGCAGCTTAGAGGGGTCGGTTTCACCCCTCCACTTT.